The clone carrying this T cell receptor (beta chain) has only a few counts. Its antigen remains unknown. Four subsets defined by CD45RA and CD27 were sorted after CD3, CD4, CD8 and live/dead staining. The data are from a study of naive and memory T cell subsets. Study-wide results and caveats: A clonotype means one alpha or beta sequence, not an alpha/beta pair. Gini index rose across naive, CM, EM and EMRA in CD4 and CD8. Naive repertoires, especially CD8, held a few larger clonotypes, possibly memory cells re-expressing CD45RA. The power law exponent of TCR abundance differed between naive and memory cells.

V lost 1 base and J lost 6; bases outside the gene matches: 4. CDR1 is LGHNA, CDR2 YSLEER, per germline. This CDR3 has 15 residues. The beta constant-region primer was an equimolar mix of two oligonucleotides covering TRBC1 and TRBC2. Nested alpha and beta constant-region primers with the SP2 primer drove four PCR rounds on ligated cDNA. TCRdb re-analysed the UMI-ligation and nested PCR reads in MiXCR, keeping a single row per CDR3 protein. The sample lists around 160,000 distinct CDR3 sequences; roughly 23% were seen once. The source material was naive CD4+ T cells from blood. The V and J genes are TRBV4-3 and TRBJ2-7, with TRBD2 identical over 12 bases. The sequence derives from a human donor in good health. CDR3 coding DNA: TGCGCCAGCAGCCAAGGACTAGCGGGAGCTTCCGAGCAGTACTTC. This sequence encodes CASSQGLAGASEQYF.